This TCR beta chain comes out of a study of human T cells and chemical hapten exposure. About the study: The variation in per-sample TCR yields arose mainly from small differences in pooled library volumes.

V dropped 0 bases and J dropped 1 base, with 15 bases sitting between them. Germline CDR1 is DFQATT and CDR2 is SNEGSKA (reference sequence). The CDR3 covers 16 residues. This clonotype was detected ten times or more. TCRdb used MiXCR to reprocess the RACE reads, holding one entry per CDR3 protein. The sample lists 50,000 to 65,000 distinct CDR3 sequences; around 6.6% were seen once. Time point denoted: pre-sensitization, week 0. Described treatment: therapeutic diphenylcyclopropenone sensitization with weekly scalp DPC. This material consisted of whole blood, taken in connection with sensitization to the hapten diphenylcyclopropenone (DPC). V and J are TRBV20-1 and TRBJ1-1; D perhaps matches TRBD1 (5 bases). The sequence was obtained from a woman in her 30s with alopecia areata. Some clones in this sample may be carry-over from other donors' samples. CDR3 coding DNA: TGCAGTGCTAGAGACAGGAGGAATGGGGGGAACACTGAAGCTTTCTTT. It is translated as CSARDRRNGGNTEAFF.